Reported below is one TCR beta chain. Data came from immunoSEQ multiplex PCR; TCRdb stores just in-frame clones and leaves some out. The sample holds some 250,000 clones, around 79% seen once. The germline CDR1 and CDR2 sequences are KGHSH and LQKENI. The V segment lost 0 bases and the J segment 2 bases; nucleotides outside the gene matches: 0. The CDR3 totals 16 residues. The data were taken from a study of control samples from healthy donors and cancer patients. The chain combines TRBV18 with TRBJ1-3; the match to TRBD1 covers 11 bases. The receptor was isolated from a woman aged 60-75 years with lung cancer. Sequenced: PBMCs. The CDR3 coding sequence is TGTGCCAGCTCACCACCGGGACAGGGGGCTGGAAACACCATATATTTT. Protein sequence: CASSPPGQGAGNTIYF.